This T cell receptor beta chain was observed in a study of CD8+CD57+ T cells in acquired aplastic anemia. The template used for profiling TCR beta VDJ and CDR3 was genomic DNA. TCRdb used MiXCR to reprocess the reads, holding one entry per CDR3 protein. This table holds 310,000 or so distinct CDR3 sequences, roughly 61% found once. The germline V gene encodes CDR1 SGHRS and CDR2 YFSETQ. Trimming left V 0 bases short and J 8 bases short, with 12 bases between. The CDR3 contains 14 residues. Patients who underwent sequencing had shown CD8+CD57+ cell expansion by flow cytometry. This clonotype has ten or more counts.

V and J are TRBV5-1 and TRBJ2-1; D might be TRBD1 (6 bases). The sample comprised sorted CD4+, CD8+, or CD8+CD57+ T cells (not recorded which) from PBMCs. This receptor was taken from a human donor with aplastic anemia. As DNA, the CDR3 is TGCGCCAGCAGCTTGGGGCAGGGGAGAGATGAGCAGTTCTTC. It translates to CASSLGQGRDEQFF.